This T cell receptor beta chain originates from a study of Ad26.COV2.S vaccination and SARS-CoV-2 variants. Treatment given: around 19 received Ad26.COV2.S at low or high dose, single or two shots; 5 received placebo; per-sample allocation not given. Following the first vaccine or placebo injection, samples were taken on day 63. For this clone: At the DNA level, this CDR3 is encoded by other sequences in the same sample as well.

Germline CDR1 is SGHDN and CDR2 is FVKESK. The V end was cut by 1 base, the J end by 5 bases, with 2 bases between. This CDR3 spans 11 amino acids. The data were produced by immunoSEQ multiplex PCR, yet TCRdb's version contains in-frame clones alone and is incomplete. This sample has around 380,000 clones, with more than 85% found just once. V is TRBV14 and J is TRBJ1-2; D unresolved. This clonotype originated in a person aged 18-65 years who received the Ad26.COV2.S COVID-19 vaccine or a placebo. Specimen: peripheral blood, collected in a trial of Ad26.COV2.S vaccine versus placebo. In DNA form, the CDR3 reads TGTGCCAGCAGCCAAGGGTATGGCTACACCTTC. This sequence encodes CASSQGYGYTF.